This record concerns one T cell receptor beta chain sequence. As yet, its antigen is unknown. These data are taken from a study of T cells in Graves' hyperthyroidism and ophthalmopathy. Study-wide results and limits: Ophthalmopathy, as predicted by the model, came a median roughly 6.3 months after the prediction. Most thyroid clonotypes expanded above 0.001 appeared in blood too. Ophthalmopathy cases were set apart from stable hyperthyroidism by a 13 V-J model.

V was shortened by 6 bases and J by 1 base, with 13 bases between the two germline ends. Per the germline V gene, CDR1 is SEHNR and CDR2 is FQNEAQ (reference sequence). This CDR3 has 16 amino acids. The source material, RNA transcripts, was used to amplify TCR beta CDR3 regions. The HTBI set primed first-round TCR CDR3 RT-PCR. One entry per CDR3 protein results from TCRdb running MiXCR on the multiplex PCR reads. The table records approximately 640,000 distinct CDR3 sequences, just under 45% of them present only once. Diagnoses rested on clinical symptoms, serum thyroxine and TRAb, thyroid ultrasound and orbital computed tomography.

This chain uses TRBV7-9 with TRBJ1-6; the D is unclear. This receptor was identified in an adult man with Graves' disease, either hyperthyroidism or ophthalmopathy (not recorded which). Sequencing was performed on peripheral blood or thyroid tissue (not recorded which). This CDR3 is CASSEEGRSYNSPLHF. In DNA form, the CDR3 reads TGTGCCAGCAGTGAAGAGGGCAGATCCTATAATTCACCCCTCCACTTT.